The source of this T cell receptor beta chain is a study of blood T cell repertoires in COVID-19. Background on the study: In each case, the material was cDNA or gDNA derived from T cells, B-cell-depleted T cells, or PBMCs.

Authors' analysis steps: Amplified reference gene primers provided the basis for estimating nucleated cell counts. Clones were read by immunoSEQ multiplex PCR, and TCRdb kept only the in-frame ones, dropping some. V and J calls and clone size are given by that table; D and trimming were obtained from the DNA. Among 200,000 to 250,000 clones listed, approximately 85% were seen once. While infection was still active, Seattle patients were enrolled and then followed longitudinally. Sequenced: peripheral blood. The clonotype comes from a woman older than 75 with COVID-19, enrolled during active disease.

CDR3 sequence (DNA): TGTGCCAGCAGCCTGGGGCCGGGAAACACCATATATTTT. This gives the protein CASSLGPGNTIYF. The chain joins TRBV6-5 to TRBJ1-3; tentative D call: TRBD1 (5 bases). V lost 6 bases and J 4 bases, leaving 10 bases between the germline ends. Germline assignment: CDR1 MNHEY and CDR2 SVGAGI. The CDR3 spans 13 residues.